This T cell receptor beta chain was sequenced during a study of shared clonotypes between healthy human individuals. The overall study: A donor's plate count was three for CD4 naive and three for CD4 memory; CD8 naive had two and CD8 memory one.

CDR1 and CDR2 from the germline V gene are ENHRY and SYGVKD. The V segment lost 7 bases and the J segment 0 bases; nucleotides outside the gene matches: 6. This CDR3 contains 15 residues. The table came from immunoSEQ multiplex PCR; TCRdb's copy has only in-frame clones and leaves some out. In the table there are about 2,500,000 clones, approximately 94% of which are singletons. Sequencing was performed on naive CD4+ T cells sorted from blood. The subset: CD45RA+ positively selected. The sequence was collected from a man aged 18 to 29 in good health. The genes are TRBV10-3 and TRBJ2-3; the match to TRBD2 covers 8 bases. This CDR3 reads CAITRTSPSTDTQYF. Here the CDR3 DNA reads TGTGCCATCACTAGGACTAGCCCTAGCACAGATACGCAGTATTTT.